This T cell receptor beta chain emerged from a study of T cell repertoires in ileal Crohn's disease. Profiling relied on immunoSEQ multiplex PCR, and the TCRdb table lists in-frame clones only, not all of them. The sample gives roughly 13,000 clones, approximately 78% of which show up once; around 18% is in the top ten. CDR1 is SNHLY and CDR2 is FYNNEI in the germline V gene. The junction had 5 bases not matched to a gene; V was cut back by 10 bases and J by 0 bases. The CDR3 has 14 amino acids. This sequence was found in an adult with Crohn's disease. The sequencing input was ileal tissue. The chain employs TRBV2 and TRBJ2-4; 8 bases fit TRBD1. CDR3 in DNA: TGTGCCACAGGGGGCTCCCTAGCCAAAAACATTCAGTACTTC. Translation gives CATGGSLAKNIQYF.